The text below deals with one T cell receptor (beta chain). Its antigen is undetermined. The data are from a study of cytomegalovirus exposure and HLA in healthy donors. The PCR employed 60 Vbeta primers together with 13 Jbeta primers. Some clones are missing from TCRdb's copy, which holds only in-frame ones; the method was immunoSEQ multiplex PCR. In the table there are some 120,000 clones, over 60% of which are singletons. The germline CDR1 and CDR2 sequences are SGDLS and YYNGEE. Trimming took 1 base from V and 3 from J, leaving 10 bases between them. The CDR3 runs 14 residues. General observations from the study: The authors judged a highly shared variant cluster likely a sequencing artifact.

The sequenced sample consisted of PBMCs. The chain employs TRBV9 and TRBJ1-2; D not resolved. This TCR came from a human donor in good health. The CDR3 reads CASSVNEGYYGYTF. CDR3 DNA: TGTGCCAGCAGCGTAAATGAGGGCTACTATGGCTACACCTTC.